The 18 T cell receptor beta chains given below trace back to one sample, sequenced in a study of blood T cell repertoires in COVID-19. Only in-frame clones appear in the TCRdb table, and some are missing; sequencing was by immunoSEQ multiplex PCR. The repertoire holds 150,000 to 200,000 clones, with roughly 89% as singletons. The sequenced material came from peripheral blood. The receptors derive from a human donor in a cohort sampled during active COVID-19.

The chain links TRBV19 to TRBJ2-7, with 9 bases aligning to TRBD1. The CDR3 runs to 14 residues. CDR1 and CDR2 (germline): LNHDA, SQIVND (reference sequence). Germline trimming cut 5 bases from V and 6 bases from J; bases unmatched to any gene: 8. The CDR3 sequence: CASSVRQGDPEQYF. DNA for the CDR3: TGTGCCAGTAGTGTGAGACAGGGGGACCCCGAGCAGTACTTC.

This chain links TRBV5-3 with TRBJ1-5; 7 nucleotides match TRBD1. TRBV5-3 belongs to the ORF category, with a function that is uncertain. With V trimmed by 2 bases and J by 1 base, 0 bases remained unmatched. The CDR3 is made up of 14 amino acids. As DNA, the CDR3 is TGTGCCAGAAGCTTCAGGGGGAGCAATCAGCCCCAGCATTTT. This gives the protein CARSFRGSNQPQHF.

A remark on this clone: One end of the junction fails to match germline, which may point to a read error. This same CDR3 is encoded by further DNA sequences in the sample. The rearrangement uses TRBV4-1 and TRBJ1-5, with 9 nucleotides matching TRBD1. This CDR3 region has 16 residues. Germline loops: CDR1 MGHRA, CDR2 YSYEKL. This CDR3 reads CASSQEGGQGGQPQHF. The DNA of the CDR3 is TGCGCCAGCAGTCAAGAGGGGGGACAGGGTGGGCAGCCCCAGCATTTT.

Only one count was recorded for this clone. The chain uses TRBV6-2 or TRBV6-3 and TRBJ1-1; possible D gene TRBD1, 5 bases. Trimming left V 5 bases short and J 4 bases short, with 17 bases between. The CDR3 totals 15 residues. In germline, CDR1 is MNHEY, CDR2 SVGEGT. DNA for the CDR3: TGTGCCAGCAGTAAAAATCAGGGCGGGGGCACTGAAGCTTTCTTT. Its translation: CASSKNQGGGTEAFF.

V is TRBV6-5 and J is TRBJ1-2; possible D gene TRBD1, 5 bases. Germline assignment: CDR1 MNHEY and CDR2 SVGAGI. The length of the CDR3 is 11 residues. The germline V and J ends were trimmed by 6 bases and 7 bases, with 9 bases remaining between them. The CDR3 reads CASSREAGYTF. As DNA, the CDR3 is TGTGCCAGCAGCAGGGAGGCTGGCTACACCTTC.

The chain joins TRBV5-1 to TRBJ1-2; D is ambiguous. In germline, CDR1 is SGHRS, CDR2 YFSETQ. The CDR3 has 15 residues. V lost 4 bases to trimming and J lost 8 bases, with 21 bases between them. CDR3 region: CASSRNPGNTEGYTF. CDR3 DNA sequence: TGCGCCAGCAGCCGAAACCCCGGGAACACGGAAGGCTACACCTTC.

V is TRBV19 and J is TRBJ2-7; D might be TRBD1 (5 bases). Trimming took off 2 bases at V and 8 bases at J, with 10 bases between the two ends. The CDR3 is 12 residues long. Germline V CDR1 and CDR2: LNHDA, SQIVND (reference sequence). The CDR3 DNA follows: TGTGCCAGTAGTATACGTTCAGGGAAGCAGTACTTC. This sequence encodes CASSIRSGKQYF.

This clone was observed a handful of times. CDR3 protein: CASSPSLGGGSPLHF. The CDR3 DNA reads as TGTGCCAGCAGCCCTTCATTGGGGGGAGGATCACCCCTCCACTTT. The chain links TRBV5-4 to TRBJ1-6; D might be TRBD1 (5 bases). V was shortened by 4 bases and J by 10 bases, with 18 bases between the two germline ends. Germline-derived CDR1 and CDR2 are SGHNT and YYREEE (reference sequence). The CDR3 consists of 15 residues.

The sample holds a few counts of this clone. The gene calls are TRBV7-9 and TRBJ2-7; D might be TRBD1 (6 bases). The V end was cut by 5 bases, the J end by 2 bases, with 16 bases between. Germline CDR1 is SEHNR and CDR2 is FQNEAQ (reference sequence). This CDR3 spans 15 amino acids. CDR3 protein: CASSPEVRGPYEQYF. CDR3 in DNA: TGTGCCAGCAGCCCGGAGGTCAGGGGCCCCTACGAGCAGTACTTC.

The chain carries TRBV9 and TRBJ1-2; 7 bases agree with TRBD1. The V gene end was trimmed by 4 bases and the J gene end by 7 bases; junction bases not matched to a gene: 16. Germline CDR1 and CDR2: SGDLS and YYNGEE. The CDR3 is 16 amino acids. The CDR3 spells CASSPRTGGSPAGYTF. The CDR3, as DNA: TGTGCCAGCAGCCCCCGGACAGGAGGTTCGCCTGCTGGCTACACCTTC.

This clone was observed once. The chain combines TRBV7-9 with TRBJ2-5, with TRBD2 as a possible D gene (5 bases). The CDR3 spans 14 residues. Trimming took 0 bases from V and 3 from J, leaving 8 bases between them. Germline V gene lookup returns CDR1 SEHNR and CDR2 FQNEAQ (reference sequence). The CDR3 nucleotides read TGTGCCAGCAGCTTAGCGGTGGAGGAAGAGACCCAGTACTTC. Its translation: CASSLAVEEETQYF.

CDR3 region: CASSQSSGGALAQYF. The CDR3 DNA sequence: TGTGCCAGCAGCCAGTCTAGCGGGGGGGCCCTGGCGCAGTACTTC. V gene TRBV5-4 combines with J gene TRBJ2-7, with 12 bases aligning to TRBD2. This CDR3 has 15 residues. The ends lost 4 bases at V and 9 bases at J; junction bases unmatched: 11. The germline CDR1 and CDR2 sequences are SGHNT and YYREEE (reference sequence).

The chain combines TRBV7-3 with TRBJ2-3; perhaps TRBD1 as D (7 bases). CDR3 length: 15 residues. In germline, CDR1 is SGHTA, CDR2 FQGTGA. Trimming cost V 5 bases and J 0 bases, with 12 bases left between them. DNA for the CDR3: TGTGCCAGCAGCCCGACAGGGACTAGCACAGATACGCAGTATTTT. It codes for CASSPTGTSTDTQYF. Supplemented by reference TRBV7-3 and TRBJ2-3, the full variable domain reads GAGVSQTPSNKVTEKGKYVELRCDPISGHTALYWYRQSLGQGPEFLIYFQGTGAADDSGLPNDRFFAVRPEGSVSTLKIQRTERGDSAVYLCASSPTGTSTDTQYFGPGTRLTVL.

The V call is TRBV5-5, the J call TRBJ1-2; a weak D match, TRBD1 (5 bases). CDR1 and CDR2 from the germline V gene are SGHKS and YYEKEE (reference sequence). This CDR3 comprises 13 residues. V dropped 0 bases and J dropped 2 bases, with 5 bases sitting between them. CDR3 amino acids: CASSLGQNYGYTF. Here the CDR3 DNA reads TGTGCCAGCAGCTTGGGACAGAACTATGGCTACACCTTC.

The J gene is TRBJ2-7, the V gene TRBV27; the D gene is possibly TRBD2 (6 bases). Germline loops: CDR1 MNHEY, CDR2 SMNVEV (reference sequence). V shed 6 bases and J shed 9 bases, with 24 bases lying between them. This CDR3 comprises 15 residues. This CDR3 reads CASRPGLAGAGRQYF. CDR3 sequence (DNA): TGTGCCAGCAGGCCCGGACTTGCCGGGGCCGGGAGGCAGTACTTC.

The chain employs TRBV7-9 and TRBJ1-3; D may be TRBD1 (5 bases). Looked up from germline, CDR1 is SEHNR and CDR2 is FQNEAQ (reference sequence). The V end was cut by 6 bases, the J end by 3 bases, with 12 bases between. The CDR3 is 14 amino acids. This CDR3 reads CASSLRGFGNTIYF. CDR3 nucleotide sequence: TGTGCCAGCAGTCTAAGGGGATTTGGAAACACCATATATTTT.

The gene calls are TRBV4-1 and TRBJ2-7, with D tentatively TRBD2 (6 bases). Per the germline V gene, CDR1 is MGHRA and CDR2 is YSYEKL. The CDR3 loop spans 13 amino acids. Trimming took 4 bases from V and 7 from J, leaving 14 bases between them. CDR3 protein: CASSPPPGREQYF. Written as DNA, the CDR3 is TGCGCCAGCAGCCCCCCCCCTGGGAGGGAGCAGTACTTC.

The rearrangement uses TRBV11-2 and TRBJ1-6, with D possibly being TRBD1 (5 bases). Germline V CDR1 and CDR2: SGHAT, FQNNGV. V lost 3 bases, J lost 12 bases, and 12 bases lay in between. This CDR3 is built from 13 residues. CDR3 region: CASSLGMGQPLHF. The CDR3 DNA sequence: TGTGCCAGCAGCTTGGGGATGGGGCAACCCCTCCACTTT.